This paragraph covers one T cell receptor (beta chain) sequence. The antigen is undetermined. This sample was taken from a study of OX40 agonist ivuxolimab in advanced cancers. Study overall: Every 2 weeks, patients got intravenous ivuxolimab at one of six dose levels (0.01-10 mg/kg). Study-level findings and limits: Antigens targeted by the expanded peripheral T cells were not determined.

Produced via immunoSEQ multiplex PCR; TCRdb's table is partial and in-frame only. The sample yields 100,000 or so clones, approximately 95% seen once. Trimming took off 2 bases at V and 6 bases at J, with 7 bases between the two ends. The CDR3 is 12 residues long. Germline V gives CDR1 MNHEY, CDR2 SMNVEV (reference sequence). This receptor was obtained from an adult with an advanced solid tumor such as melanoma, head and neck, liver or kidney cancer. V and J are TRBV27 and TRBJ1-2; D perhaps matches TRBD1 (6 bases). The specimen comprised CD4+ or CD8+ T cells sorted from blood, sampled in a trial of the OX40 agonist ivuxolimab. CDR3 DNA: TGTGCCAGCAGTTTACCAGGGGATGGCTACACCTTC. Amino acid sequence: CASSLPGDGYTF.